This T cell receptor beta chain was captured in a study of T cell clonality in common variable immunodeficiency. Study-wide results and caveats: Reportedly, TCR beta sequences from common variable immunodeficiency showed fewer deletions and N-nucleotide insertions. CVID subjects had higher TCRbeta clonality than healthy controls, most marked in about a third.

The assay was immunoSEQ multiplex PCR, and TCRdb's table has in-frame clones only and misses some. Recorded here are 40,000 to 45,000 clones, none singletons. The CDR3 has 13 amino acids. V gave up 6 bases and J gave up 3 bases; unmatched junction bases: 4. Per the germline V gene, CDR1 is SQVTM and CDR2 is ANQGSEA. This clone was counted ten times or more. Its antigen is unidentified. The CDR3 goes on 3 residues after the read ends, and that part is filled in from the germline J gene. The receptor was isolated from a person aged 18-70 years in good health. The chain recombines TRBV29-1 with TRBJ2-7; 11 nucleotides agree with TRBD2. The specimen was peripheral blood mononuclear cells. The DNA read from the CDR3 is TGCAGCGTGGGGACTAGCGGATTCTACGAG. Its protein is CSVGTSGFYE. The CDR3 in its entirety is CSVGTSGFYEQYF.